These 17 T cell receptor beta chains were all obtained from the same sample, sequenced in a study of T-cell memory formation after mild COVID-19. One entry per CDR3 protein results from TCRdb running MiXCR on the 5' RACE reads. The sample has some 65,000 distinct CDR3 sequences, over 15% seen once. Sequenced sample: PBMCs or a T cell subset sorted from them (not recorded which). The source is an adult woman who had mild COVID-19 (a few samples of this study predate the infection). Cell type and time point are not known.

This clonotype appeared many times. The rearrangement joins TRBV12-3 or TRBV12-4 to TRBJ2-7, with TRBD1 matching 9 bases. Germline trimming cut 3 bases from V and 5 bases from J; bases unmatched to any gene: 11. The CDR3 length is 16 residues. The CDR3 reads CASSFYRGPTGDEQYF. As DNA, the CDR3 is TGTGCCAGCAGTTTCTACAGGGGGCCGACGGGGGACGAGCAGTACTTC.

This sequence joins TRBV3-1 and TRBJ2-3, with 8 bases that match TRBD2. This CDR3 spans 16 amino acids. The germline V gene encodes CDR1 LGHDT and CDR2 YNNKEL (reference sequence). After removal of 1 base from V and 4 bases from J, the junction contained 7 bases not matched to a gene. This CDR3 reads CASSQVSGVSADTQYF. The CDR3 DNA reads TGTGCCAGCAGCCAAGTTAGCGGGGTTTCGGCAGATACGCAGTATTTT.

This clonotype was picked up many times. The chain couples TRBV7-8 to TRBJ2-3; D is unclear. V shed 5 bases and J shed 1 base, with 19 bases lying between them. Germline-derived CDR1 and CDR2 are SGHVS and FQNEAQ. The CDR3 spans 17 residues. Written as DNA, the CDR3 is TGTGCCAGCAGCCGAAGAGCGACGCAACGGGGCACAGATACGCAGTATTTT. Residues: CASSRRATQRGTDTQYF.

This clonotype was seen a few times. The chain couples TRBV7-8 to TRBJ2-1; no definite D call. The germline V and J ends were trimmed by 4 bases and 9 bases, with 13 bases remaining between them. The CDR3 consists of 13 residues. Germline CDR1 and CDR2: SGHVS and FQNEAQ. CDR3 sequence: CASSSRPSGEQFF. CDR3 nucleotide sequence: TGTGCCAGCAGCTCCCGGCCCTCCGGTGAGCAGTTCTTC.

V is TRBV6-2 or TRBV6-3 and J is TRBJ2-5; D remains ambiguous. CDR3 size: 15 residues. V lost 5 bases and J lost 2, with 15 bases in between. Germline lookup yields CDR1 MNHEY and CDR2 SVGEGT. The CDR3 protein is CASSAGTSDQETQYF. The CDR3 region has the DNA TGTGCCAGCAGTGCCGGCACCAGTGATCAAGAGACCCAGTACTTC.

This chain uses TRBV6-1 with TRBJ2-7, with 8 bases identical to TRBD1. This CDR3 comprises 13 residues. With 6 bases clipped from V and 4 bases from J, the junction kept 5 bases outside the gene matches. The germline gives CDR1 MNHNS, CDR2 SASEGT. The CDR3 protein is CASRRTGIYEQYF. In DNA, the CDR3 is TGTGCCAGCAGGAGGACAGGGATATACGAGCAGTACTTC.

This clonotype was observed a handful of times. The CDR3 here is CASSLGAGGLSYEQYF. In nucleotides, the CDR3 is TGTGCCAGCAGCTTAGGGGCAGGGGGTCTATCCTACGAGCAGTACTTC. The V call is TRBV13, the J call TRBJ2-7, with 7 bases lining up with TRBD1. CDR3 length equals 16 residues. Germline values: CDR1 PRHDT, CDR2 FYEKMQ (reference sequence). Losses at the gene ends were 0 bases for V and 1 base for J; bases not matched to a gene: 6.

The J gene is TRBJ2-2, the V gene TRBV25-1, with D possibly being TRBD2 (6 bases). V was cut by 3 bases and J by 7 bases, with 15 bases left in between. CDR3 length equals 15 residues. CDR1 is MGHDK and CDR2 is SYGVNS in the germline V gene. CDR3 nucleotide sequence: TGTGCCAGCAGTGATGTTAGCGGTTCCCTCGGGGAGCTGTTTTTT. It yields the protein CASSDVSGSLGELFF.

In this sample, this clonotype turned up a few times. The V call is TRBV7-9, the J call TRBJ2-7, with no clear D. The germline V gene encodes CDR1 SEHNR and CDR2 FQNEAQ (reference sequence). The CDR3 has 15 amino acids. V was cut by 4 bases and J by 0 bases, with 13 bases left in between. In nucleotides, the CDR3 is TGTGCCAGCAGCTCCCCGAGACAACGCTCCTACGAGCAGTACTTC. Encoded protein: CASSSPRQRSYEQYF.

This clonotype was counted between two and nine times. This chain uses TRBV4-1 with TRBJ1-1; 12 nucleotides agree with TRBD1. CDR1 and CDR2 from the germline V gene are MGHRA and YSYEKL. The CDR3 runs to 15 residues. Trimming took 4 bases from V and 5 from J; bases not matched to a gene: 5. CDR3 coding DNA: TGCGCCAGCAGCCGGGACAGGGGGCCGGGGACTGAAGCTTTCTTT. Its protein is CASSRDRGPGTEAFF.

This clonotype showed up many times. V is TRBV9 and J is TRBJ2-7; 11 bases agree with TRBD1. V shed 3 bases and J 5 bases; nucleotides not matched to a gene: 4. The V gene's germline CDR1 is SGDLS and CDR2 YYNGEE. CDR3 length equals 14 residues. The CDR3 bases are TGTGCCAGCAGCGGTGGACAGGGGGCGAACGAGCAGTACTTC. Residues: CASSGGQGANEQYF.

This clonotype was observed a handful of times. J is TRBJ2-3 and V is TRBV29-1, with D uncertain. V lost 4 bases to trimming and J lost 1 base, with 6 bases between them. The CDR3 contains 12 residues. Germline CDR1 and CDR2: SQVTM and ANQGSEA. The CDR3 sequence: CSVGLGTDTQYF. The CDR3 DNA follows: TGCAGCGTTGGGTTGGGCACAGATACGCAGTATTTT.

The chain joins TRBV10-3 to TRBJ1-5; weak D call: TRBD1 (5 bases). V was clipped by 0 bases and J by 2 bases, with 14 bases between them. CDR1 is ENHRY and CDR2 is SYGVKD in the germline V gene. CDR3 length equals 17 residues. CDR3 in DNA: TGTGCCATCAGTGAGTCGTGGGGCCCTGACGGCAATCAGCCCCAGCATTTT. As protein: CAISESWGPDGNQPQHF.

This clonotype was seen a few times. The V and J genes are TRBV7-9 and TRBJ2-1, with 7 bases matching TRBD2. Germline assignment: CDR1 SEHNR and CDR2 FQNEAQ (reference sequence). The CDR3 runs 18 residues. The V gene end was trimmed by 4 bases and the J gene end by 1 base; junction bases not matched to a gene: 13. The CDR3 nucleotides are TGTGCCAGCAGCTCCATGGGGGGAGGGCCGGTTTCCTACAATGAGCAGTTCTTC. Residues: CASSSMGGGPVSYNEQFF.

This clonotype was seen a handful of times. The CDR3 is CASSGSWLSTDTQYF. Here the CDR3 DNA reads TGTGCCAGCAGCGGGAGCTGGCTTAGCACAGATACGCAGTATTTT. The chain couples TRBV11-2 to TRBJ2-3, with D possibly matching TRBD2 (5 bases). The V end was cut by 5 bases, the J end by 0 bases, with 12 bases between. Germline CDR1 SGHAT, CDR2 FQNNGV. The CDR3 runs 15 residues.

CDR3 loop: CASSQDDAAGYYEKLFF. The CDR3 nucleotides are TGCGCCAGCAGCCAGGACGACGCGGCGGGGTATTATGAAAAACTGTTTTTT. This chain joins TRBV4-1 and TRBJ1-4; D remains ambiguous. Germline lookup yields CDR1 MGHRA and CDR2 YSYEKL. Between the trimmed V and J ends, which lost 3 bases and 6 bases, there was a span of 20 bases. CDR3 length equals 17 residues.

This chain joins TRBV7-2 and TRBJ2-3; unclear D gene. CDR1 SGHTA and CDR2 FQGNSA come from the germline V gene. The CDR3 has 17 residues. The V end was cut by 7 bases, the J end by 0 bases, with 20 bases between. The CDR3 DNA reads TGTGCCAGCACCATTATTGCCCGGGCTGATAGCACAGATACGCAGTATTTT. Translated, it gives CASTIIARADSTDTQYF.